This section outlines one TCR beta chain sequence together with its context. The antigen remains unidentified. The assay was carried out at the deep level. TCRdb's copy holds only in-frame clones and misses some; the assay was immunoSEQ multiplex PCR. The data contain about 1.5 million clones, about 96% of them singletons. This record comes from a study of shared clonotypes between healthy human individuals. Overall study findings and caveats: Memory subsets generally showed smaller estimated richness than naive subsets did.

Donation came from healthy HIV-negative adults that had no recent acute infections or vaccinations. The sequence was collected from a man under 40 in good health. Sequenced: naive CD4+ T cells sorted from blood. The subset denotes: CD45RA+ positively selected.

The CDR3 region is CASSVKGYEQYF. As DNA, the CDR3 is TGTGCCAGCAGTGTAAAGGGCTACGAGCAGTACTTC. The chain employs TRBV6-1 and TRBJ2-7, with D uncertain. Trimming pared 4 bases from V and 3 bases from J, leaving 7 bases between. The CDR3 has 12 residues. Per germline, CDR1 MNHNS and CDR2 SASEGT.